These 27 T cell receptor beta chains originate from one sample sequenced in a study of response to subunit inactivated influenza vaccine. TCRdb re-called the RT-PCR reads through MiXCR, storing one row per CDR3 protein. The sample contains roughly 760,000 distinct CDR3 sequences, 21% of which appear only once. Sequenced here: PBMCs from blood, sampled 5 days after vaccination. These receptor sequences come from a man between 50 and 59 years old who received an inactivated influenza vaccine.

This clonotype was recorded a few times. The chain uses TRBV20-1 and TRBJ2-7; TRBD2 is a possible D gene (7 bases). The V gene's germline CDR1 is DFQATT and CDR2 SNEGSKA (reference sequence). The CDR3 is 14 amino acids. V lost 5 bases, J lost 1 base, and 15 bases lay in between. CDR3: CSAGRGGESYEQYF. CDR3 DNA: TGCAGTGCTGGAAGGGGGGGTGAATCCTACGAGCAGTACTTC.

This clonotype was observed a few times. The rearrangement uses TRBV10-3 and TRBJ2-1; D not resolved. This CDR3 is built from 12 residues. In germline, CDR1 is ENHRY, CDR2 SYGVKD. V gave up 0 bases and J gave up 12 bases, with 9 bases separating them. For the CDR3, the DNA is TGTGCCATCAGTGAGTCTTTGGGGTGGCAGTTCTTC. This gives the protein CAISESLGWQFF.

This clonotype was seen more than once but under ten times. This chain connects TRBV19 to TRBJ1-1; the D gene is possibly TRBD1 (6 bases). Trimming left V 3 bases short and J 0 bases short, with 11 bases between. Germline V gene data show CDR1 as LNHDA and CDR2 as SQIVND (reference sequence). The CDR3 runs to 15 residues. The CDR3 loop reads CASSMGGHLNTEAFF. CDR3 nucleotides: TGTGCCAGTAGTATGGGGGGACACCTGAACACTGAAGCTTTCTTT.

The chain employs TRBV20-1 and TRBJ2-4; D possibly matches TRBD1 or TRBD2 (5 bases each). The CDR3 is 16 amino acids. Germline values: CDR1 DFQATT, CDR2 SNEGSKA (reference sequence). V was trimmed by 0 bases and J by 0 bases, leaving 12 bases between them. CDR3 in amino acids: CSAREAGGLAKNIQYF. In DNA form, the CDR3 reads TGCAGTGCTAGAGAAGCTGGGGGTCTAGCCAAAAACATTCAGTACTTC.

The CDR3, as DNA: TGCAGCGTTGTAATCCGCGGAAACTACAATGAGCAGTTCTTC. It translates to CSVVIRGNYNEQFF. The rearrangement uses TRBV29-1 and TRBJ2-1; D unclear. This CDR3 spans 14 amino acids. Germline CDR1 is SQVTM and CDR2 is ANQGSEA. V shed 4 bases and J shed 3 bases, with 13 bases lying between them.

This rearrangement joins TRBV20-1 to TRBJ2-4; D perhaps matches TRBD2 (6 bases). Between the trimmed V and J ends, which lost 5 bases and 1 base, there was a span of 15 bases. CDR1 and CDR2 from the germline V gene are DFQATT and SNEGSKA (reference sequence). The CDR3 is 15 amino acids. This CDR3 is CSAHQGGLAKNIQYF. Here the CDR3 DNA reads TGCAGTGCTCACCAGGGAGGATTGGCCAAAAACATTCAGTACTTC.

This sequence joins TRBV6-1 and TRBJ2-3, with 7 positions matching TRBD1. Germline V gene sequence: CDR1 MNHNS, CDR2 SASEGT. V trimming: 6 bases; J trimming: 1 base; junction bases outside the gene matches: 13. This CDR3 contains 17 residues. CDR3 sequence reads: CASRTETGAWGTDTQYF. The CDR3, as DNA: TGTGCCAGCAGAACCGAAACAGGGGCGTGGGGCACAGATACGCAGTATTTT.

This rearrangement joins TRBV9 to TRBJ2-3; D gene uncertain. There are 13 residues in the CDR3. V gave up 6 bases and J gave up 4 bases, with 12 bases separating them. Germline loops: CDR1 SGDLS, CDR2 YYNGEE. The CDR3 here is CASKRSEPDTQYF. The CDR3 nucleotides read TGTGCCAGCAAACGGTCAGAGCCAGATACGCAGTATTTT.

This chain joins TRBV18 and TRBJ2-5, with 7 bases that match TRBD1. The J segment lost 2 bases and the V segment lost 3 bases, leaving 9 bases of the junction unmatched. The CDR3 consists of 16 residues. CDR1 and CDR2 from the germline V gene are KGHSH and LQKENI. The CDR3 bases are TGTGCCAGCTCACCTCCGAGACAGGGATTGCAAGAGACCCAGTACTTC. Protein: CASSPPRQGLQETQYF.

This clonotype has a count of ten or more. This chain joins TRBV28 and TRBJ2-5; TRBD2 might be the D (6 bases). The CDR3 is 13 residues long. V shed 6 bases and J shed 4 bases, with 12 bases lying between them. The germline CDR1 and CDR2 sequences are MDHEN and SYDVKM. The CDR3: CASRETGVETQYF. In nucleotides, the CDR3 is TGTGCCAGCAGAGAGACGGGAGTAGAGACCCAGTACTTC.

In its sample, this clonotype was seen a few times. This chain connects TRBV24-1 to TRBJ2-1; 8 bases agree with TRBD2. Germline loops: CDR1 KGHDR, CDR2 SFDVKD. The J segment lost 0 bases and the V segment lost 5 bases, leaving 2 bases of the junction unmatched. The CDR3 runs to 15 residues. The CDR3 loop reads CATSASGSSYNEQFF. CDR3 nucleotides: TGTGCCACCAGTGCGAGCGGGAGCTCCTACAATGAGCAGTTCTTC.

The V and J genes are TRBV7-8 and TRBJ2-7; D remains ambiguous. Germline CDR1 is SGHVS and CDR2 is FQNEAQ. Trimming took 1 base from V and 5 from J, leaving 12 bases between them. The CDR3 has 14 amino acids. The CDR3: CASSLEGPVNEQYF. The CDR3 region has the DNA TGTGCCAGCAGCTTAGAAGGGCCAGTAAACGAGCAGTACTTC.

The chain combines TRBV20-1 with TRBJ1-2, with 7 bases aligning to TRBD1. The V segment lost 2 bases and the J segment 4 bases; nucleotides outside the gene matches: 13. This CDR3 spans 16 amino acids. Germline V lookup: CDR1 DFQATT, CDR2 SNEGSKA (reference sequence). CDR3 region: CSARRVQGTMGYGYTF. CDR3 sequence (DNA): TGCAGTGCTAGAAGGGTACAGGGGACCATGGGCTATGGCTACACCTTC.

Details on this clonotype: This CDR3 is missing its conserved last phenylalanine or tryptophan, likely due to a read error. The chain joins TRBV6-2 or TRBV6-3 to TRBJ2-1; 7 bases agree with TRBD2. The CDR3 runs 13 residues. Trimming cost V 2 bases and J 7 bases; bases outside gene matches: 2. From germline, CDR1 is MNHEY and CDR2 SVGEGT. CDR3 sequence: CASSYGLENEQFL. CDR3 bases: TGTGCCAGCAGTTACGGACTAGAGAATGAGCAGTTCCTC.

This clonotype was seen only a few times. The chain recombines TRBV20-1 with TRBJ1-6, with TRBD1 matching over 9 bases. Germline CDR1 is DFQATT and CDR2 is SNEGSKA (reference sequence). This CDR3 comprises 15 residues. J lost 7 bases, V lost 2 bases, and 6 bases had no gene match. The CDR3 reads CSARRGGTGNSPLHF. As DNA, the CDR3 is TGCAGTGCTAGACGGGGAGGGACAGGGAATTCACCCCTCCACTTT.

This clonotype came up a few times. The J gene is TRBJ1-6, the V gene TRBV5-6, with a tentative D call TRBD1 (6 bases). The CDR3 is 12 residues long. V gave up 4 bases and J gave up 10 bases, with 9 bases separating them. The germline CDR1 and CDR2 sequences are SGHDT and YYEEEE. CDR3: CASSPGVSPLHF. The CDR3, as DNA: TGTGCCAGCAGCCCAGGGGTATCACCCCTCCACTTT. Full variable domain (rest looked up from reference TRBV5-6 and TRBJ1-6): DAGVTQSPTHLIKTRGQQVTLRCSPKSGHDTVSWYQQALGQGPQFIFQYYEEEERQRGNFPDRFSGHQFPNYSSELNVNALLLGDSALYLCASSPGVSPLHFGNGTRLTVT.

The J gene is TRBJ2-5, the V gene TRBV20-1; TRBD2 matches 8 bases. The CDR3 runs 14 residues. CDR1 is DFQATT and CDR2 is SNEGSKA in the germline V gene (reference sequence). V lost 4 bases and J lost 0; bases outside the gene matches: 4. The CDR3 nucleotides read TGCAGTGCTATAAAACTAGCGGACCAAGAGACCCAGTACTTC. This sequence encodes CSAIKLADQETQYF.

This clonotype was observed a handful of times. This chain links TRBV20-1 with TRBJ2-1, with D perhaps TRBD2 (6 bases). Between the trimmed V and J ends, which lost 2 bases and 7 bases, there was a span of 12 bases. Germline lookup yields CDR1 DFQATT and CDR2 SNEGSKA (reference sequence). The CDR3 runs to 13 residues. As DNA, the CDR3 is TGCAGTGCTAGAAGGGACTTAAAGAATGAGCAGTTCTTC. As protein: CSARRDLKNEQFF.

The V call is TRBV6-5, the J call TRBJ2-1; TRBD2 aligns across 11 bases. Germline V gene sequence: CDR1 MNHEY, CDR2 SVGAGI. V gave up 3 bases and J gave up 7 bases; unmatched junction bases: 5. This CDR3 spans 15 amino acids. The CDR3: CASSYLAGGQNEQFF. The CDR3 coding sequence is TGTGCCAGCAGTTATTTAGCGGGGGGGCAGAATGAGCAGTTCTTC.

The chain combines TRBV6-5 with TRBJ1-5, with TRBD1 as a possible D gene (5 bases). Germline V gives CDR1 MNHEY, CDR2 SVGAGI. This CDR3 is built from 15 residues. V gave up 2 bases and J gave up 8 bases, with 16 bases separating them. CDR3 bases: TGTGCCAGCAGTTACGCCAGGGAAGTTACGGAGCCCCAGCATTTT. Amino acids: CASSYAREVTEPQHF.

The rearrangement joins TRBV7-3 to TRBJ2-5; possibly TRBD1 for D (6 bases). V lost 0 bases and J 4 bases, leaving 12 bases between the germline ends. Germline CDR1 is SGHTA and CDR2 is FQGTGA. The CDR3 sequence is 15 residues long. The CDR3 here is CASSLTDGTRETQYF. DNA for the CDR3: TGTGCCAGCAGCTTAACGGATGGGACAAGAGAGACCCAGTACTTC.

This rearrangement joins TRBV5-1 to TRBJ2-1; TRBD2 agrees at 9 bases. V dropped 4 bases and J dropped 2; count of bases not matched to a gene: 19. This CDR3 spans 20 amino acids. From germline, CDR1 is SGHRS and CDR2 YFSETQ. CDR3 DNA: TGCGCCAGCAGCCGCGCTCCGGGACAGTTCAGCGGGAGGCCCTACAATGAGCAGTTCTTC. This translates into CASSRAPGQFSGRPYNEQFF.

J is TRBJ1-5 and V is TRBV20-1, with 10 bases aligning to TRBD1. The germline V gene encodes CDR1 DFQATT and CDR2 SNEGSKA (reference sequence). The CDR3 is 16 residues long. Trimming cost V 0 bases and J 6 bases; bases outside gene matches: 8. CDR3 amino acids: CSARDLDRGFRQPQHF. CDR3 nucleotide sequence: TGCAGTGCTAGAGACCTGGACAGGGGGTTCCGTCAGCCCCAGCATTTT.

The chain uses TRBV6-2 or TRBV6-3 and TRBJ2-3; 10 positions match TRBD2. Germline V gene sequence: CDR1 MNHEY, CDR2 SVGEGT. This CDR3 spans 20 amino acids. V trimming: 2 bases; J trimming: 2 bases; junction bases outside the gene matches: 16. CDR3 loop: CASSYTNDPSSGSLTDTQYF. The CDR3 nucleotides are TGTGCCAGCAGTTACACGAATGACCCCTCTAGCGGGAGCCTCACAGATACGCAGTATTTT.

The chain uses TRBV10-3 and TRBJ2-4; D may be TRBD1 (6 bases). Germline V gene data show CDR1 as ENHRY and CDR2 as SYGVKD. The CDR3 runs to 12 residues. The ends were cut back, 11 bases at V and 5 bases at J, with 13 bases in the middle. The CDR3 nucleotides are TGTGCCGTTAAGGGACAAGAAAACATTCAGTACTTC. Its translation: CAVKGQENIQYF.

This clonotype was seen at least ten times. A read error may account for a junction end that differs from germline. The chain is built from TRBV5-1 and TRBJ2-7; possibly TRBD2 for D (6 bases). Germline V lookup: CDR1 SGHRS, CDR2 YFSETQ. The CDR3 loop spans 12 amino acids. The CDR3 DNA reads TGTGCCAGCAGCTTAGTGGCGGGGGAGCAGTACTTC. Its translation: CASSLVAGEQYF. The variable domain in full, completed from reference TRBV5-1 and TRBJ2-7, reads KAGVTQTPRYLIKTRGQQVTLSCSPISGHRSVSWYQQTPGQGLQFLFEYFSETQRNKGNFPGRFSGRQFSNSRSEMNVSTLELGDSALYLCASSLVAGEQYFGPGTRLTVT.

With regard to this clonotype: This clone may be a read error of a much larger clone one base away. This chain links TRBV11-2 with TRBJ2-1; 9 bases agree with TRBD2. CDR1 SGHAT and CDR2 FQNNGV come from the germline V gene. CDR3 length equals 15 residues. V lost 1 base and J lost 5; bases outside the gene matches: 3. This CDR3 is CASSLALAGHNEQFF. The DNA of the CDR3 is TGTGCCAGCAGCTTAGCGCTAGCGGGGCACAATGAGCAGTTCTTC.